This T cell receptor (beta chain) was recovered during a study of cytomegalovirus exposure and HLA in healthy donors. The primer mix had 60 Vbeta and 13 Jbeta primers. Only in-frame clones appear in the TCRdb table, and some are missing; sequencing was by immunoSEQ multiplex PCR. Found here are 190,000 or so clones, around three quarters of them singletons; the top ten hold about 0.64%. The sequence was obtained from a boy aged 5-17 years in good health and CMV-seronegative. The specimen sequenced was PBMCs.

CDR3 sequence reads: CASSYKGEDYGYTF. CDR3 bases: TGTGCCAGCAGTTACAAAGGGGAAGACTATGGCTACACCTTC. The rearrangement uses TRBV6-6 and TRBJ1-2, with TRBD1 as a possible D gene (5 bases). CDR3 length: 14 residues. From germline, CDR1 is MNHNY and CDR2 SVGAGI (reference sequence). V was cut by 2 bases and J by 3 bases, with 10 bases left in between.